Listed below are T cell receptor beta chains from one sample, sequenced in a study of shared clonotypes between healthy human individuals. The repertoire was sequenced with immunoSEQ multiplex PCR; TCRdb's copy has only in-frame clones and lacks some. Among approximately 1.5 million clones, nearly 99% were seen once, and the ten largest hold roughly 0.4%. Specimen: naive CD4+ T cells sorted from blood. These receptors were taken from a man aged 25-45 years in good health. The CDR3 runs from the conserved cysteine through the conserved F or W. D genes are given only for firm matches. Clone sizes are given selectively: once, few, many, or a class where the clone is expanded.

TGTGCCAGCAGTGTGGGAGGGGGTCGGGAGCAGTACTTC | CASSVGGGREQYF | TRBV27 | . | 13 | TRBJ2-7 | once
TGTGCCAGCAGAGCGAGGGGGCAGACGGAGCAGTACTTC | CASRARGQTEQYF | TRBV6-1 | TRBD1 | 13 | TRBJ2-7 | .
TGTGCCAGCAGCCTGGCGGGTAACAATGAGCAGTTCTTC | CASSLAGNNEQFF | TRBV11-2 | . | 13 | TRBJ2-1 | .
TGCGCCAGCTCCCAACCCAAAGAGACCCAGTACTTC | CASSQPKETQYF | TRBV5-1 | . | 12 | TRBJ2-5 | .
TGTGCCAGCAGCCAACAGGGGGCTGAGACCCAGTACTTC | CASSQQGAETQYF | TRBV11-3 | TRBD1 | 13 | TRBJ2-5 | .
TGTGCCAGCAGTGCGACCCGGGGGACGGGCGAGCAGTACTTC | CASSATRGTGEQYF | TRBV6-6 | . | 14 | TRBJ2-7 | .
TGTGCCAGCAGCCTAGGACTCGACAATGAGCAGTTCTTC | CASSLGLDNEQFF | TRBV11-2 | . | 13 | TRBJ2-1 | .
TGTGCCAGCAGTCCAATCCGGGACAGGGGCTACAATGAGCAGTTCTTC | CASSPIRDRGYNEQFF | TRBV27 | TRBD1 | 16 | TRBJ2-1 | .
TGTGCCAGCAGGACTAGCGGGAGGTACGAGCAGTACTTC | CASRTSGRYEQYF | TRBV6-5 | TRBD2 | 13 | TRBJ2-7 | .
TGTGCCAGCAGCATGGACAGGGTCTATGGCTACACCTTC | CASSMDRVYGYTF | TRBV5-4 | TRBD1 | 13 | TRBJ1-2 | .
TGTGCCAGCAGTGAATCGGGAGGGGGCGCATTAAACTACGAGCAGTACTTC | CASSESGGGALNYEQYF | TRBV25-1 | . | 17 | TRBJ2-7 | .
TGTGCCAGCAGCTTAGTATTCATGAACACTGAAGCTTTCTTT | CASSLVFMNTEAFF | TRBV7-9 | . | 14 | TRBJ1-1 | .
TGTGCCAGCAGGAGGGCCGGGGAGCTGTTTTTT | CASRRAGELFF | TRBV25-1 | . | 11 | TRBJ2-2 | .
TGTGCCAGCAGTGAGACAGGGACTGGAAACACCATATATTTT | CASSETGTGNTIYF | TRBV25-1 | TRBD1 | 14 | TRBJ1-3 | .
TGCAGCTACCGTTTTGGCACAGATACGCAGTATTTT | CSYRFGTDTQYF | TRBV29-1 | . | 12 | TRBJ2-3 | .
TGTGCCAGCAGCCGGACTAGCGCCCCGGCGGTCGTCCTGACTTTC | CASSRTSAPAVVLTF | TRBV5-4 | TRBD2 | 15 | TRBJ2-6 | .
TGTGCCAGCAGTCTGGACAGGGAATATCAGCCCCAGCATTTT | CASSLDREYQPQHF | TRBV27 | TRBD1 | 14 | TRBJ1-5 | .
TGTGCCAGCAGCTCTCGGGGTCGCGGGAGCCACGAGCAGTACTTC | CASSSRGRGSHEQYF | TRBV5-6 | TRBD2 | 15 | TRBJ2-7 | .
TGTGCCAGCTCACCAGGTGCTAGCGGGATTGACGAGCAGTACTTC | CASSPGASGIDEQYF | TRBV18 | TRBD2 | 15 | TRBJ2-7 | .
TGTGCCAGCAGTTTTTTAGCGGGGGCCTACAATGAGCAGTTCTTC | CASSFLAGAYNEQFF | TRBV27 | TRBD2 | 15 | TRBJ2-1 | .
TGTGCCAGCAGCTCCGGACAGACCCTTTCCTTC | CASSSGQTLSF | TRBV7-3 | . | 11 | TRBJ2-7 | .
TGCGCCAGCAGCTTGCGGGCGGGAGGGGTCGACGAGCAGTACTTC | CASSLRAGGVDEQYF | TRBV5-1 | TRBD2 | 15 | TRBJ2-7 | .
TGTGCCAGCAGTTTAAGCAGGGACTACGAGCAGTACTTC | CASSLSRDYEQYF | TRBV28 | . | 13 | TRBJ2-7 | .
TGTGCCAGCTCACCCTCAGGATCGACTAGCACAGATACGCAGTATTTT | CASSPSGSTSTDTQYF | TRBV18 | . | 16 | TRBJ2-3 | .
TGTGCCAGCAGCCCGAGGCCAGGCATGGACCCCTACGAGCAGTACTTC | CASSPRPGMDPYEQYF | TRBV11-3 | . | 16 | TRBJ2-7 | .
TGTGCCAGCAGCTTACAGGACTTCTCCTACGAGCAGTACTTC | CASSLQDFSYEQYF | TRBV7-6 | . | 14 | TRBJ2-7 | .
TGTGCCAGCAGCCCTCAGCGGGAGGGTGGCGGGGAGCTGTTTTTT | CASSPQREGGGELFF | TRBV9 | TRBD2 | 15 | TRBJ2-2 | .
TGCGCCAGCAGTGAGAGGGGAGCGGGGGTTTACAATGAGCAGTTCTTC | CASSERGAGVYNEQFF | TRBV10-2 | TRBD2 | 16 | TRBJ2-1 | .
TGTGCCAGCAGCGTAGAAGGGGTTGGCTACACCTTC | CASSVEGVGYTF | TRBV9 | . | 12 | TRBJ1-2 | .
TGTGCCAGCAGCTTAACGGAGACAATTCGCCAAAACAATGAGCAGTTCTTC | CASSLTETIRQNNEQFF | TRBV11-3 | . | 17 | TRBJ2-1 | .
TGTGCCAGCAGCCCTGGAGGGCAGTCTTTTAGGGAGACCCAGTACTTC | CASSPGGQSFRETQYF | TRBV7-7 | . | 16 | TRBJ2-5 | .